This is a list of T cell receptor beta chains from one sample in a study of CD8 T cells in ankylosing spondylitis. One entry per CDR3 protein results from TCRdb running MiXCR on the 5' RACE reads. The profile shows around 490,000 distinct CDR3 sequences, approximately 5% of them singletons. Specimen: blood, either unsorted or a sorted T cell fraction (not recorded which). These receptors all stem from a male donor with ankylosing spondylitis. CDR3s include the opening cysteine and the closing phenylalanine or tryptophan. Fields, in order: J gene, D gene, clone size, V gene, CDR3 DNA, CDR3 protein. The D gene is left open where the match is weak. Clone size is not always given. Where it is, it says once, few, many or a class for expanded clones.

>TRBJ2-7|TRBD2|.|TRBV7-2
TGTGCCAGCAGCCACTTCCCGGCTAGCGGGAAACCCCACGAGCAGTACTTC
CASSHFPASGKPHEQYF
>TRBJ1-1|.|many|TRBV20-1
TGCAGTGCTAAGAACAGGGAGGGCACTGAAGCTTTCTTT
CSAKNREGTEAFF
>TRBJ2-7|.|many|TRBV2
TGTGCCAGCAGTGGACAGGCGAGCTCCTACGAGCAGTACTTC
CASSGQASSYEQYF
>TRBJ2-7|TRBD2|.|TRBV20-1
TGCAGTGCTCTAGGGCTAGCGGGAAGGAAAAAGTACTCCCCCTACGAGCAGTACTTC
CSALGLAGRKKYSPYEQYF
>TRBJ1-2|.|many|TRBV9
TGTGCCAGCGCAAGTCAGGGAGGGGACTATGGCTACACCTTC
CASASQGGDYGYTF
>TRBJ2-5|TRBD2|many|TRBV29-1
TGCAGCGTTGTCCTAGCGGCAAAAGAGACCCAGTACTTC
CSVVLAAKETQYF
>TRBJ2-7|.|.|TRBV4-3
TGCGCCAGCAGCCAAGTGGCGCTCCGCACCTACGAGCAGTACTTC
CASSQVALRTYEQYF
>TRBJ2-7|.|few|TRBV11-2
TGTGCCAGCAGCCCTAGGGGGGCCCTAGCGGCCCTCTCCTACGAGCAGTACTTC
CASSPRGALAALSYEQYF
>TRBJ2-7|.|.|TRBV20-1
TGCAGTGCACTAGGGGGTAGAGTGAGACACTTCAACGAGCAGTACTTC
CSALGGRVRHFNEQYF
>TRBJ1-4|TRBD1|many|TRBV29-1
TGCAGCGTCAGGGACAGGGGCCATGATGAAAAACTGTTTTTT
CSVRDRGHDEKLFF
>TRBJ2-7|.|.|TRBV12-3/TRBV12-4
TGTGCCAGCAGGCCGGGACGGAGAGCCTACGAGCAGTACTTC
CASRPGRRAYEQYF
>TRBJ2-5|.|many|TRBV7-9
TGTGCCAGCAGCTTAGCCACAGGCAGGGAGACCCAGTACTTC
CASSLATGRETQYF
>TRBJ1-6|.|many|TRBV21-1
TGTGCCAGCAGCAAACTCGATTTGGACAGATTGAATTCACCCCTCCACTTT
CASSKLDLDRLNSPLHF
>TRBJ2-3|TRBD2|many|TRBV7-2
TGTGCCAGCAGCCGTCATAGCGGGGGGGCCGGCACAGATACGCAGTATTTT
CASSRHSGGAGTDTQYF
>TRBJ2-1|.|few|TRBV28
TGTGCCAGCAGTTTGCTCCTTTTGACTAGTTTGGCCTACAATGAGCAGTTCTTC
CASSLLLLTSLAYNEQFF
>TRBJ2-1|TRBD2|.|TRBV15
TGTGCCACCAGCCCGGGACTGTACGGGCGGGAGGGGAGCTCCTACAATGAGCAGTTCTTC
CATSPGLYGREGSSYNEQFF
>TRBJ2-2|TRBD2|many|TRBV24-1
TGTGCCACCAGTGATGGACTAGCGGGATCTGCGAACACCGGGGAGCTGTTTTTT
CATSDGLAGSANTGELFF
>TRBJ2-1|.|many|TRBV28
TGTGCCAGCAGCCCTCCGCCCAGCTCCTACAATGAGCAGTTCTTC
CASSPPPSSYNEQFF
>TRBJ2-2|.|many|TRBV5-1
TGCGCCAGCAGCCGATCGACGGGACTCCCGAACACCGGGGAGCTGTTTTTT
CASSRSTGLPNTGELFF
>TRBJ1-2|TRBD1|.|TRBV6-5
TGTGCCAGCAGTTCTATGACAGGGGGCCTTGGCTACACCTTC
CASSSMTGGLGYTF